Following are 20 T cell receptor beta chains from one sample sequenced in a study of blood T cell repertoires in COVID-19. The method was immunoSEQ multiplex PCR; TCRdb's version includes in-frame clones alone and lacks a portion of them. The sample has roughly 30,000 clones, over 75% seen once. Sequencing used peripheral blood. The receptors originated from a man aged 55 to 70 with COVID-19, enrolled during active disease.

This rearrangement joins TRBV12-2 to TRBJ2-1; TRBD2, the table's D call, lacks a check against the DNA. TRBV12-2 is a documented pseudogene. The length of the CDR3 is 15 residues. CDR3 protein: CASRLGRECYNEQFF. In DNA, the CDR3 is TGTGCAAGTCGCTTAGGGCGGGAGTGCTACAATGAGCAGTTCTTC.

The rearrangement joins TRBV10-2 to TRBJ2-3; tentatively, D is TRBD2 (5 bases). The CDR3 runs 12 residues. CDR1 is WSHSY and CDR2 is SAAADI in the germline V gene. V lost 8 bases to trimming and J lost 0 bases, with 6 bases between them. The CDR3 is CASEGSTDTQYF. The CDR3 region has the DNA TGCGCCAGCGAGGGTAGCACAGATACGCAGTATTTT.

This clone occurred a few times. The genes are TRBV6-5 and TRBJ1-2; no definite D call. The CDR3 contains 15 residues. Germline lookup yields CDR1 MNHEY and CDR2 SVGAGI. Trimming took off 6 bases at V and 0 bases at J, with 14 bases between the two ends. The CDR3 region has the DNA TGTGCCAGCAGGTCGGGTTTGGTAGCTAACTATGGCTACACCTTC. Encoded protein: CASRSGLVANYGYTF.

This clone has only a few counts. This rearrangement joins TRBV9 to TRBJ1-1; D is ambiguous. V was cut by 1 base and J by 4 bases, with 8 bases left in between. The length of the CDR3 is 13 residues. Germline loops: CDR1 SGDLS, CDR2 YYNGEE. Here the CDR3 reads CASSVTGSTEAFF. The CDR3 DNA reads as TGTGCCAGCAGCGTAACCGGGAGCACTGAAGCTTTCTTT.

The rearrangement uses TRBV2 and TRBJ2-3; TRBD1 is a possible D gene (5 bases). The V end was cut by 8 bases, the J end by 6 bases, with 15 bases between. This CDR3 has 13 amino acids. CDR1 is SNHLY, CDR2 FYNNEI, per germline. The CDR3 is CASGMGQTDTQYF. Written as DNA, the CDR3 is TGTGCCAGCGGGATGGGGCAGACCGATACGCAGTATTTT.

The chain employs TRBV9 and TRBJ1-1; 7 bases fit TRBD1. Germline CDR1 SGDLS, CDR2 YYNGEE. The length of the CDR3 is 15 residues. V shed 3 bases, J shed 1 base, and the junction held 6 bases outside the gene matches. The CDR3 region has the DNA TGTGCCAGCAGCGACAGACAGGGAGCGAACACTGAAGCTTTCTTT. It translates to CASSDRQGANTEAFF.

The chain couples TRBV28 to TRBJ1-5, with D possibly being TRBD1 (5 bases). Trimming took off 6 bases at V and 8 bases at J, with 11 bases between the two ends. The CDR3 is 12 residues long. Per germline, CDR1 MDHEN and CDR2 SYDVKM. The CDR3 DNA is TGTGCCAGCAGCCTAGGGGCCGAGCCCCAGCATTTT. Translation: CASSLGAEPQHF.

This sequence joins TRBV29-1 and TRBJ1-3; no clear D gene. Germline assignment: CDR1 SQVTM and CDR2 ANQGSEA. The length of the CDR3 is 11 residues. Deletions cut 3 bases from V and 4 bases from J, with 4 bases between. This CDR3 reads CSVERGNTIYF. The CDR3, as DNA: TGCAGCGTTGAGCGAGGAAACACCATATATTTT. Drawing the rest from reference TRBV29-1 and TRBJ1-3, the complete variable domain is SAVISQKPSRDICQRGTSLTIQCQVDSQVTMMFWYRQQPGQSLTLIATANQGSEATYESGFVIDKFPISRPNLTFSTLTVSNMSPEDSSIYLCSVERGNTIYFGEGSWLTVV.

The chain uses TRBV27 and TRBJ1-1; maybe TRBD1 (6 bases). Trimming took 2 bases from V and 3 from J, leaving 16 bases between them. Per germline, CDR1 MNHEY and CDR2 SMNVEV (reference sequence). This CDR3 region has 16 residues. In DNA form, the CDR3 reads TGTGCCAGCAGTTTACGGGCAGGGGATATAGACACTGAAGCTTTCTTT. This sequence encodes CASSLRAGDIDTEAFF.

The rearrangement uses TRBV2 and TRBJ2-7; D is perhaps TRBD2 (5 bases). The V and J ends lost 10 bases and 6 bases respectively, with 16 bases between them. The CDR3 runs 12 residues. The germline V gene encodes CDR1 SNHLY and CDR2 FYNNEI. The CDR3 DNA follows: TGTGCCATACCCGGGCCCCGGGGCGAGCAGTACTTC. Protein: CAIPGPRGEQYF.

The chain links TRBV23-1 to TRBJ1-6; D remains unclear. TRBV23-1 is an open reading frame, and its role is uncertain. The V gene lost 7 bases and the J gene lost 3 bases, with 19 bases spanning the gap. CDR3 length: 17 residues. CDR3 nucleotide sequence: TGCGCCAGCAACCCACAGAGCAGTATATTCTATAATTCACCCCTCCACTTT. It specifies CASNPQSSIFYNSPLHF.

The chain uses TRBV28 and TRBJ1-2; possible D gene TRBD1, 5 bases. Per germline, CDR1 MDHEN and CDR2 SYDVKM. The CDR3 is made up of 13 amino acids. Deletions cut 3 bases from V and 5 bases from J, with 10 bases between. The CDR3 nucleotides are TGTGCCAGCAGTTTTAGGGGAGGATATGGCTACACCTTC. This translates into CASSFRGGYGYTF.

This chain's CDR3 is CAWSVLREKLFF. CDR3 coding DNA: TGTGCCTGGAGTGTCTTACGGGAGAAACTGTTTTTT. V is TRBV30 and J is TRBJ1-4, with D unclear. Germline values: CDR1 GTSNPN, CDR2 SVGIG (reference sequence). This CDR3 has 12 amino acids. The germline V and J ends were trimmed by 0 bases and 11 bases, with 10 bases remaining between them.

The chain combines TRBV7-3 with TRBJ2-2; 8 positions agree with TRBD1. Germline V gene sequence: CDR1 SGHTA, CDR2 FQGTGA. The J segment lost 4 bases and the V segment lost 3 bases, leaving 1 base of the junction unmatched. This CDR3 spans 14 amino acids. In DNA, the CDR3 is TGTGCCAGCAGCTTGACAGGGGCCACCGGGGAGCTGTTTTTT. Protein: CASSLTGATGELFF.

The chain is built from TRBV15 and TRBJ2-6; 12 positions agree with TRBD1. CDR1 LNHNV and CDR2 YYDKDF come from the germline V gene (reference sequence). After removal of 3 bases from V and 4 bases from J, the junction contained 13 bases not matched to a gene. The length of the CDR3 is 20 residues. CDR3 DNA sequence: TGTGCCACCAGCAGCCGGGACAGGGGGCGTAGGAACGCCGGGGCCAACGTCCTGACTTTC. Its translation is CATSSRDRGRRNAGANVLTF.

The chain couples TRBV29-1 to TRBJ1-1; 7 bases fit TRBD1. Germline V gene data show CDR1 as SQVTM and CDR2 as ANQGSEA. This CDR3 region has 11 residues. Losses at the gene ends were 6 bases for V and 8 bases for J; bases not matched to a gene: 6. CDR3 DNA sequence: TGCAGCGTACACAGGGGTGCGGAAGCTTTCTTT. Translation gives CSVHRGAEAFF.

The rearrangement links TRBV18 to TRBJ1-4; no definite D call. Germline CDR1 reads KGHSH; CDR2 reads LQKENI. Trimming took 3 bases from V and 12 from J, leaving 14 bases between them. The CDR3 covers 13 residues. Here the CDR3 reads CASSPNGGGELFF. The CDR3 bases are TGTGCCAGCTCACCGAATGGAGGTGGGGAACTGTTTTTT. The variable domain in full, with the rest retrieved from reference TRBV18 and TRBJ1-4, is NAGVMQNPRHLVRRRGQEARLRCSPMKGHSHVYWYRQLPEEGLKFMVYLQKENIIDESGMPKERFSAEFPKEGPSILRIQQVVRGDSAAYFCASSPNGGGELFFGSGTQLSVL.

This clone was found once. The DNA for the CDR3 is TGTGCCAGCAGCCAACCGACAGGGTCAACAGATACGCAGTATTTT. Its translation is CASSQPTGSTDTQYF. This chain uses TRBV7-9 with TRBJ2-3, with 7 bases identical to TRBD1. V shed 5 bases, J shed 3 bases, and the junction held 8 bases outside the gene matches. CDR3 length: 15 residues. The V gene's germline CDR1 is SEHNR and CDR2 FQNEAQ (reference sequence).

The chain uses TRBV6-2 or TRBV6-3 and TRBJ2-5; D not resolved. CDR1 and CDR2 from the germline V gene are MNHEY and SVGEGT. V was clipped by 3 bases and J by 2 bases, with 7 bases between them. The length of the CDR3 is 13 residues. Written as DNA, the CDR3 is TGTGCCAGCAGTTATGTGCGTCAAGAGACCCAGTACTTC. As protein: CASSYVRQETQYF.

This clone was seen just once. The CDR3 loop reads CASSLVPPTGINTEAFF. In nucleotides, the CDR3 is TGCGCCAGCAGCTTGGTGCCTCCCACAGGAATTAACACTGAAGCTTTCTTT. J is TRBJ1-1 and V is TRBV5-1; tentatively, D is TRBD1 (5 bases). This CDR3 spans 17 amino acids. The V gene's germline CDR1 is SGHRS and CDR2 YFSETQ. V was trimmed by 0 bases and J by 2 bases, leaving 17 bases between them.